The next 24 T cell receptor beta chains were all read from a single sample in a study of T cell changes during pregnancy in multiple sclerosis. Produced via immunoSEQ multiplex PCR; TCRdb's table is partial and in-frame only. The table records some 100,000 clones, approximately 92% of them present only once. The material was peripheral blood, obtained in the second trimester of pregnancy. The origin of the receptors is a female donor with multiple sclerosis, enrolled in a pregnancy study.

The chain is built from TRBV18 and TRBJ2-3; 15 bases match TRBD2. V lost 6 bases, J lost 2 bases, and 9 bases stayed unmatched. Per the germline V gene, CDR1 is KGHSH and CDR2 is LQKENI. The CDR3 consists of 18 residues. The DNA for the CDR3 is TGTGCCAGCTCCCCCCGGACTAGCGGGAGGGCCGTCACAGATACGCAGTATTTT. Protein product: CASSPRTSGRAVTDTQYF.

This sequence joins TRBV2 and TRBJ2-7; D perhaps matches TRBD1 (6 bases). V lost 3 bases to trimming and J lost 2 bases, with 11 bases between them. The CDR3 sequence is 14 residues long. The germline gives CDR1 SNHLY, CDR2 FYNNEI. The CDR3 nucleotides are TGTGCCAGCAGTGATCCAGGACAGCCCTACGAGCAGTACTTC. This sequence encodes CASSDPGQPYEQYF.

The chain couples TRBV19 to TRBJ2-5; 7 bases align to TRBD1. Germline V lookup: CDR1 LNHDA, CDR2 SQIVND (reference sequence). The V and J ends lost 3 bases and 13 bases, in that order; junction bases with no gene match: 5. The CDR3 length is 11 residues. The DNA of the CDR3 is TGTGCCAGTAGTATTGGGACAGTGAGGTACTTC. It codes for CASSIGTVRYF.

This clone was counted only a few times. J is TRBJ1-4 and V is TRBV5-3; maybe TRBD1 (6 bases). TRBV5-3 is labeled an ORF, and its function is uncertain. The CDR3 covers 18 residues. The germline V and J ends were trimmed by 3 bases and 0 bases, with 18 bases remaining between them. CDR3 amino acids: CARSSHYETGPTNEKLFF. CDR3 DNA sequence: TGTGCCAGAAGCTCACACTATGAGACAGGCCCAACTAATGAAAAACTGTTTTTT.

This clone occurred once. The gene calls are TRBV7-6 and TRBJ2-5; 8 bases match TRBD1. This CDR3 spans 16 amino acids. After removal of 1 base from V and 3 bases from J, the junction contained 7 bases not matched to a gene. The V gene's germline CDR1 is SGHVS and CDR2 FNYEAQ. CDR3: CASSLGTGKWEETQYF. DNA for the CDR3: TGTGCCAGCAGCTTAGGGACAGGGAAGTGGGAAGAGACCCAGTACTTC.

The chain is built from TRBV6-5 and TRBJ2-1, with TRBD2 matching 10 bases. The germline gives CDR1 MNHEY, CDR2 SVGAGI. The length of the CDR3 is 16 residues. Unmatched junction bases numbered 15, after V lost 4 bases and J lost 12 bases. CDR3 coding DNA: TGTGCCAGCAGTTCCACTCCGGGACTAGCGAGATATGGGCAGTTCTTC. This sequence encodes CASSSTPGLARYGQFF.

The gene calls are TRBV28 and TRBJ1-2, with D possibly being TRBD1 (6 bases). The V and J ends lost 5 bases and 4 bases respectively, with 17 bases between them. Germline V CDR1 and CDR2: MDHEN, SYDVKM. The CDR3 is 15 residues long. CDR3 region: CASSPPRRGRYGYTF. CDR3 DNA sequence: TGTGCCAGCAGTCCCCCCCGCAGGGGCCGCTATGGCTACACCTTC.

In DNA, the CDR3 is TGTGCCAGCAGCTTAGGTCTCGTGTCCTCCTACGAGCAGTACTTC. This sequence encodes CASSLGLVSSYEQYF. V and J are TRBV7-6 and TRBJ2-7; D is unclear. There are 15 residues in the CDR3. CDR1 and CDR2 from the germline V gene are SGHVS and FNYEAQ. Trimming removed 1 base at V and 0 bases at J, with 10 bases between.

The chain carries TRBV6-1 and TRBJ2-2, with D possibly matching TRBD1 (6 bases). Germline lookup yields CDR1 MNHNS and CDR2 SASEGT. This CDR3 contains 15 residues. V dropped 4 bases and J dropped 5 bases, with 14 bases sitting between them. CDR3 sequence: CASSGTAGPTGELFF. For the CDR3, the DNA is TGTGCCAGCAGTGGGACAGCCGGACCTACCGGGGAGCTGTTTTTT.

V gene TRBV27 combines with J gene TRBJ1-5; no reliable D call. The CDR3 totals 11 residues. Germline loops: CDR1 MNHEY, CDR2 SMNVEV (reference sequence). Trimming pared 6 bases from V and 5 bases from J, leaving 5 bases between. The CDR3 bases are TGTGCCAGCAGCTCCGATCAGCCCCAGCATTTT. Protein product: CASSSDQPQHF.

The chain employs TRBV2 and TRBJ2-7; 7 positions match TRBD1. Germline loops: CDR1 SNHLY, CDR2 FYNNEI. V gave up 8 bases and J gave up 4 bases; unmatched junction bases: 5. The CDR3 sequence is 12 residues long. This CDR3 is CASGWTGYEQYF. The CDR3 DNA follows: TGTGCCAGCGGTTGGACAGGTTACGAGCAGTACTTC.

The chain employs TRBV19 and TRBJ2-1; D possibly corresponds to TRBD2 (6 bases). Germline V gene data show CDR1 as LNHDA and CDR2 as SQIVND (reference sequence). The V end lost 6 bases, the J end lost 7 bases, and 13 bases lay between the germline ends. This CDR3 has 13 residues. The CDR3 is CASSGSGRNEQFF. The DNA for the CDR3 is TGTGCCAGTAGCGGGAGCGGAAGGAATGAGCAGTTCTTC.

The chain carries TRBV15 and TRBJ1-1; possible D gene TRBD1, 6 bases. The CDR3 consists of 13 residues. The germline V gene has CDR1 LNHNV and CDR2 YYDKDF (reference sequence). The V and J ends lost 8 bases and 4 bases respectively, with 14 bases between them. The CDR3 protein is CATGGILGTEAFF. The CDR3 coding sequence is TGTGCCACCGGGGGCATCTTGGGCACTGAAGCTTTCTTT.

The J gene is TRBJ2-6, the V gene TRBV28; 9 bases align to TRBD1. The CDR3 contains 17 residues. Trimming cost V 4 bases and J 0 bases; bases outside gene matches: 4. The germline V gene encodes CDR1 MDHEN and CDR2 SYDVKM. The DNA of the CDR3 is TGTGCCAGCAGTTCGGGACAGGGATACTCTGGGGCCAACGTCCTGACTTTC. This gives the protein CASSSGQGYSGANVLTF.

The chain joins TRBV7-8 to TRBJ2-3; weak D call: TRBD2 (5 bases). V was trimmed by 1 base and J by 4 bases, leaving 9 bases between them. In germline, CDR1 is SGHVS, CDR2 FQNEAQ. There are 14 residues in the CDR3. The CDR3 is CASSLERGPDTQYF. The CDR3 DNA is TGTGCCAGCAGCTTAGAACGGGGTCCAGATACGCAGTATTTT.

The rearrangement joins TRBV19 to TRBJ1-5; D remains ambiguous. Germline V gene lookup returns CDR1 LNHDA and CDR2 SQIVND (reference sequence). This CDR3 is 15 amino acids long. V was shortened by 5 bases and J by 2 bases, with 13 bases between the two germline ends. The CDR3 region is CASSPLLGGNQPQHF. DNA for the CDR3: TGTGCCAGTAGTCCCCTCCTAGGAGGCAATCAGCCCCAGCATTTT.

The chain employs TRBV7-9 and TRBJ1-2; D might be TRBD1 (5 bases). This CDR3 is 13 amino acids long. Deletions cut 5 bases from V and 2 bases from J, with 9 bases between. Germline CDR1 and CDR2: SEHNR and FQNEAQ (reference sequence). The CDR3 sequence: CASSVGQNYGYTF. CDR3 coding DNA: TGTGCCAGCAGCGTGGGGCAAAACTATGGCTACACCTTC. Variable domain in full (rest from reference TRBV7-9 and TRBJ1-2): DTGVSQNPRHKITKRGQNVTFRCDPISEHNRLYWYRQTLGQGPEFLTYFQNEAQLEKSRLLSDRFSAERPKGSFSTLEIQRTEQGDSAMYLCASSVGQNYGYTFGSGTRLTVV.

This chain connects TRBV19 to TRBJ2-5, with D possibly being TRBD2 (5 bases). Germline CDR1 reads LNHDA; CDR2 reads SQIVND (reference sequence). This CDR3 comprises 15 residues. Trimming left V 3 bases short and J 10 bases short, with 21 bases between. Written as DNA, the CDR3 is TGTGCCAGTAGTATTCAAACCGGACTTATGGAGGTCCAGTACTTC. Translation: CASSIQTGLMEVQYF. Full variable domain (rest looked up from reference TRBV19 and TRBJ2-5): DGGITQSPKYLFRKEGQNVTLSCEQNLNHDAMYWYRQDPGQGLRLIYYSQIVNDFQKGDIAEGYSVSREKKESFPLTVTSAQKNPTAFYLCASSIQTGLMEVQYFGPGTRLLVL.

CDR3 DNA: TGTGCCAGGGCGCGGGGTAGCCACGAGACCCAGTACTTC. Amino acids: CARARGSHETQYF. This rearrangement joins TRBV5-3 to TRBJ2-5, with D tentatively TRBD2 (6 bases). TRBV5-3 is sorted into the ORF group, with uncertain function. The CDR3 extends over 13 amino acids. Trimming took off 8 bases at V and 5 bases at J, with 16 bases between the two ends.

The genes are TRBV27 and TRBJ1-1; 10 positions agree with TRBD1. V shed 3 bases and J 5 bases; nucleotides not matched to a gene: 6. CDR1 and CDR2 (germline): MNHEY, SMNVEV (reference sequence). The CDR3 runs 15 residues. The chain's CDR3 is CASSFAGQGRTEAFF. CDR3 sequence (DNA): TGTGCCAGCAGTTTTGCGGGACAGGGGAGGACTGAAGCTTTCTTT.

The chain couples TRBV27 to TRBJ2-7; TRBD1 matches at 9 bases. V lost 7 bases, J lost 3 bases, and 13 bases stayed unmatched. Germline V gene sequence: CDR1 MNHEY, CDR2 SMNVEV (reference sequence). This CDR3 is built from 16 residues. CDR3 sequence reads: CASKPPGGTGIYEQYF. The CDR3, as DNA: TGTGCCAGCAAGCCCCCCGGCGGGACAGGGATCTACGAGCAGTACTTC.

The chain combines TRBV28 with TRBJ1-2, with 9 bases identical to TRBD1. V trimming: 7 bases; J trimming: 8 bases; junction bases outside the gene matches: 5. CDR3 size: 12 residues. Germline V gives CDR1 MDHEN, CDR2 SYDVKM. The CDR3 bases are TGTGCCAGCACAACAGGGGGCAAAGGCTACACCTTC. Translating it yields CASTTGGKGYTF.

CDR3 residues: CASSLGGGSYEQYF. Written as DNA, the CDR3 is TGTGCCAGCAGCTTGGGGGGGGGCTCCTACGAGCAGTACTTC. The rearrangement uses TRBV5-4 and TRBJ2-7, with TRBD2 identical over 7 bases. CDR3 length: 14 residues. Germline trimming cut 0 bases from V and 0 bases from J; bases unmatched to any gene: 0. Germline lookup yields CDR1 SGHNT and CDR2 YYREEE (reference sequence).

This clone is a singleton in its sample. The chain joins TRBV5-4 to TRBJ2-1; 10 bases agree with TRBD2. Unmatched junction bases numbered 17, after V lost 3 bases and J lost 5 bases. From germline, CDR1 is SGHNT and CDR2 YYREEE (reference sequence). There are 19 residues in the CDR3. The CDR3 reads CASSSRKSSGGAGHNEQFF. The CDR3 nucleotides are TGTGCCAGCAGCTCCCGGAAATCTAGCGGGGGAGCGGGCCACAATGAGCAGTTCTTC.